A single TCR beta chain is shown here with its context. The antigen remains unidentified. The source of the sample is a study of T-cell reconstitution after alpha-beta-depleted transplantation in children. Study results and limitations: At around two months after transplant, the alpha-beta T cells were reportedly derived from several hundred expanded clones that came from non-depleted graft cells. Surviving recipient cells, namely T cells and thymic progenitors, were the source of high day-60 TCRbeta diversity in some patients. It was newly produced T cells that mostly accounted for T-cell counts and diversity one year after transplant.

As it was prepared, the TCRbeta library received unique molecular identifiers. TCRdb re-called the PCR reads with MiXCR, one entry per CDR3 protein. The sample has about 250,000 distinct CDR3 sequences; 20% to 30% are singletons. The CDR3 covers 13 residues. Deletions cut 3 bases from V and 7 bases from J, with 12 bases between. Per germline, CDR1 DFQATT and CDR2 SNEGSKA (reference sequence). The TCR sequence derives from a female patient aged 2-10 years who had a stem cell transplant for congenital amegakaryocytic thrombocytopenia, so the T cells may come from the graft donor. The material sequenced was PBMCs, mostly from graft donor cells, taken 360 days after TCRalphabeta/CD19-depleted stem cell transplant. This sequence joins TRBV20-1 and TRBJ2-2, with D unresolved. CDR3 nucleotide sequence: TGCAGTGCTAGCTTTCAAAGTGGCGGGGAGCTGTTTTTT. It specifies CSASFQSGGELFF.